This is a list of T cell receptor beta chains from one sample in a study of shared clonotypes between healthy human individuals. Clones were sequenced by immunoSEQ multiplex PCR, and TCRdb holds only the in-frame ones, with some missing. This repertoire shows approximately 600,000 clones, around 96% found once; its top ten account for about 0.11%. The specimen sequenced was naive CD8+ T cells sorted from blood. These receptors originate from a woman aged 25 to 39 in good health. CDR3s include the opening cysteine and the closing phenylalanine or tryptophan. The order of the fields is CDR3 DNA, CDR3 protein, J gene, clone size, D gene, V gene. A D gene is named only where the DNA matches it firmly. Clone size appears in some rows only: once, few, many, or a class for an expanded clone.

DNA: TGTGCCAGCAGTTTTGCGGGAGGATCCTACGAGCAGTACTTC
CDR3: CASSFAGGSYEQYF
J: TRBJ2-7
size: NA
D: TRBD2
V: TRBV27

DNA: TGCGCCAGCAGCCAAGACGGTAGGGTAGGAGAGACCCAGTACTTC
CDR3: CASSQDGRVGETQYF
J: TRBJ2-5
size: NA
D: NA
V: TRBV4-1

DNA: TGTGCCAGCAGCTTGATGGTAGACAATGAGCAGTTCTTC
CDR3: CASSLMVDNEQFF
J: TRBJ2-1
size: NA
D: NA
V: TRBV5-4

DNA: TGCAGCGTGACGAGTAACAGGGCCTATGGCTACACCTTC
CDR3: CSVTSNRAYGYTF
J: TRBJ1-2
size: NA
D: NA
V: TRBV29-1

DNA: TGTGCCAGAAGCCTACTTATTGAATCCTACGAGCAGTACTTC
CDR3: CARSLLIESYEQYF
J: TRBJ2-7
size: once
D: NA
V: TRBV5-3

DNA: TGTGCCAGCAGCACTAGCGGGAGTTACAATGAGCAGTTCTTC
CDR3: CASSTSGSYNEQFF
J: TRBJ2-1
size: NA
D: TRBD2
V: TRBV28

DNA: TGCGCCAGCAGCCACGACGGACGTTTTGGAAACACCATATATTTT
CDR3: CASSHDGRFGNTIYF
J: TRBJ1-3
size: NA
D: NA
V: TRBV4-1

DNA: TGTGCCAGCAGCACCCGGGATAACGACCCTGAAGCTTTCTTT
CDR3: CASSTRDNDPEAFF
J: TRBJ1-1
size: NA
D: NA
V: TRBV7-6

DNA: TGTGCCAGCAGTGACCCCAACAGCTCCTACGAGCAGTACTTC
CDR3: CASSDPNSSYEQYF
J: TRBJ2-7
size: NA
D: NA
V: TRBV2

DNA: TGTGCCAGCAGTGATGCGGGACCTTCCTACGAGCAGTACTTC
CDR3: CASSDAGPSYEQYF
J: TRBJ2-7
size: NA
D: NA
V: TRBV27

DNA: TGCGCCAGCAGCTGGTGGGACTCGTCCTACGAGCAGTACTTC
CDR3: CASSWWDSSYEQYF
J: TRBJ2-7
size: NA
D: NA
V: TRBV5-1

DNA: TGTGCCAGCAGTCTAGGGACTAGCGGCTCCTACAATGAGCAGTTCTTC
CDR3: CASSLGTSGSYNEQFF
J: TRBJ2-1
size: NA
D: TRBD2
V: TRBV27

DNA: TGTGCCAGCACCACCATCGGACAGACGCGCTATGGCTACACCTTC
CDR3: CASTTIGQTRYGYTF
J: TRBJ1-2
size: NA
D: NA
V: TRBV6-5

DNA: TGTGCCAGTAGTATAGGGGAAGAGGGCAGACACAATGAGCAGTTCTTC
CDR3: CASSIGEEGRHNEQFF
J: TRBJ2-1
size: NA
D: NA
V: TRBV19

DNA: TGTGCCAGCAGCTTGACTAGCGGACCGTACAATGAGCAGTTCTTC
CDR3: CASSLTSGPYNEQFF
J: TRBJ2-1
size: NA
D: TRBD2
V: TRBV5-6

DNA: TGTGCCAGTAGTTCGGGACTAGGCTACGAGCAGTACTTC
CDR3: CASSSGLGYEQYF
J: TRBJ2-7
size: NA
D: TRBD2
V: TRBV19

DNA: TGTGCCAGCTCACCCGCCGGGGACAGGGATATTGACGAGCAGTACTTC
CDR3: CASSPAGDRDIDEQYF
J: TRBJ2-7
size: NA
D: TRBD1
V: TRBV18

DNA: TGTGCCAGTTGCAGCGCCCACGAAGGCTCCTACAATGAGCAGTTCTTC
CDR3: CASCSAHEGSYNEQFF
J: TRBJ2-1
size: NA
D: NA
V: TRBV19

DNA: TGTGCCAGCAGCCTCGCGGTGAACACTGAAGCTTTCTTT
CDR3: CASSLAVNTEAFF
J: TRBJ1-1
size: NA
D: NA
V: TRBV28

DNA: TGTGCCAGCAGTCACGGCTACGAGCAGTACTTC
CDR3: CASSHGYEQYF
J: TRBJ2-7
size: NA
D: NA
V: TRBV27

DNA: TGTGCCAGCCTTTCCGGCAGGTTGCCCTACGAGCAGTACTTC
CDR3: CASLSGRLPYEQYF
J: TRBJ2-7
size: NA
D: NA
V: TRBV28

DNA: TGTGCCAGCAGCCTCACCCCTGAAAAGCGGTTCTTC
CDR3: CASSLTPEKRFF
J: TRBJ2-1
size: NA
D: NA
V: TRBV13

DNA: TGTGCCAGCAGGGACTACGAGGACAGGCTACGCACAGATACGCAGTATTTT
CDR3: CASRDYEDRLRTDTQYF
J: TRBJ2-3
size: NA
D: NA
V: TRBV11-2

DNA: TGTGCCAGCAGCGTAGTGACAGGTAACACTGAAGCTTTCTTT
CDR3: CASSVVTGNTEAFF
J: TRBJ1-1
size: NA
D: NA
V: TRBV9

DNA: TGTGCCAGCAGCCAAGAATTGAACGGATACTATGGCTACACCTTC
CDR3: CASSQELNGYYGYTF
J: TRBJ1-2
size: NA
D: NA
V: TRBV14

DNA: TGTGCCAGCCGGGACTACGCCTACGAGCAGTACTTC
CDR3: CASRDYAYEQYF
J: TRBJ2-7
size: NA
D: TRBD2
V: TRBV28

DNA: TGTGCCAGCAGCTTAGGTCGTTTCGCGGAGCCCTCCTACGAGCAGTACTTC
CDR3: CASSLGRFAEPSYEQYF
J: TRBJ2-7
size: NA
D: NA
V: TRBV11-2

DNA: TGTGCCAGCCAGGGTTTGGGCACAGATACGCAGTATTTT
CDR3: CASQGLGTDTQYF
J: TRBJ2-3
size: once
D: NA
V: TRBV25-1

DNA: TGTGCCACTACCGGGACAGTAACCTACGAGCAGTACTTC
CDR3: CATTGTVTYEQYF
J: TRBJ2-7
size: once
D: TRBD1
V: TRBV19

DNA: TGTGCCAGCAGTTTTCAGGCAACGGGGGGCTACACCTTC
CDR3: CASSFQATGGYTF
J: TRBJ1-2
size: NA
D: NA
V: TRBV28

DNA: TGTGCCAGCAGACTAGCGGGAAACAATGAGCAGTTCTTC
CDR3: CASRLAGNNEQFF
J: TRBJ2-1
size: NA
D: TRBD2
V: TRBV7-9

DNA: TGTGCCAAGTCGGCGTGGAATAGCGGGACAGACAATGAGCAGTTCTTC
CDR3: CAKSAWNSGTDNEQFF
J: TRBJ2-1
size: NA
D: NA
V: TRBV7-9

DNA: TGTGCCAGCAGCCAAGGGCCAAGACAGGGACGCTACGAGCAGTACTTC
CDR3: CASSQGPRQGRYEQYF
J: TRBJ2-7
size: NA
D: TRBD1
V: TRBV28

DNA: TGTGCCAGCAGCCCAGTGGCTCCTAGCACAGATACGCAGTATTTT
CDR3: CASSPVAPSTDTQYF
J: TRBJ2-3
size: NA
D: NA
V: TRBV28

DNA: TGTGCCAGCAGCTTGTCCCCTTCCTGGGCGGAGGGCGGCGGGGAGCTGTTTTTT
CDR3: CASSLSPSWAEGGGELFF
J: TRBJ2-2
size: NA
D: NA
V: TRBV5-4

DNA: TGTGCCAGCAGTTTATCGATCCAGGGTTGGACCGGGGAGCTGTTTTTT
CDR3: CASSLSIQGWTGELFF
J: TRBJ2-2
size: NA
D: NA
V: TRBV27

DNA: TGTGCCAGCAGCCCCCTGGGAGAGCAGTACTTC
CDR3: CASSPLGEQYF
J: TRBJ2-7
size: NA
D: NA
V: TRBV28

DNA: TGTGCCAGTAGGGGGGACAGCTTCAATCAGCCCCAGCATTTT
CDR3: CASRGDSFNQPQHF
J: TRBJ1-5
size: NA
D: TRBD1
V: TRBV19

DNA: TGTGCCAGTAGTATAGATTCCGGTTTGGGCTACGAGCAGTACTTC
CDR3: CASSIDSGLGYEQYF
J: TRBJ2-7
size: NA
D: NA
V: TRBV19

DNA: TGTGCCAGCAGGGGCGGGACCTCCTACGAGCAGTACTTC
CDR3: CASRGGTSYEQYF
J: TRBJ2-7
size: NA
D: NA
V: TRBV27

DNA: TGTGCCAGTAGTATAGATGGGACTAGCGGTTCCTACGAGCAGTACTTC
CDR3: CASSIDGTSGSYEQYF
J: TRBJ2-7
size: once
D: TRBD2
V: TRBV19

DNA: TGCAGCGTCTTTAGCGGGAGGGCTTACAATGAGCAGTTCTTC
CDR3: CSVFSGRAYNEQFF
J: TRBJ2-1
size: NA
D: TRBD2
V: TRBV29-1

DNA: TGTGCCAGCAGCTTCGGCGTTTCCGGCGAGCAGTACTTC
CDR3: CASSFGVSGEQYF
J: TRBJ2-7
size: once
D: NA
V: TRBV5-4

DNA: TGCGCCAGCAGCTTGGTCTCGGGGCTTATCACAGATACGCAGTATTTT
CDR3: CASSLVSGLITDTQYF
J: TRBJ2-3
size: NA
D: NA
V: TRBV5-1

DNA: TGTGCCACCGATGGGGACAGCTATGGCTACACCTTC
CDR3: CATDGDSYGYTF
J: TRBJ1-2
size: NA
D: TRBD1
V: TRBV19

DNA: TGTGCCATCAGTTACCCCACCGGGACAGTTCTGACGGATACGCAGTATTTT
CDR3: CAISYPTGTVLTDTQYF
J: TRBJ2-3
size: NA
D: TRBD1
V: TRBV10-3

DNA: TGTGCCAGCAGTGAAGCACTAAACAATGAGCAGTTCTTC
CDR3: CASSEALNNEQFF
J: TRBJ2-1
size: NA
D: NA
V: TRBV6-1

DNA: TGTGCCAGCAGCCCCGGTCGGGGGACAGCTTTCTTT
CDR3: CASSPGRGTAFF
J: TRBJ1-1
size: NA
D: NA
V: TRBV7-9

DNA: TGTGCCAGCAGCTCTGGACAGGGGGCCTACGAGCAGTACTTC
CDR3: CASSSGQGAYEQYF
J: TRBJ2-7
size: NA
D: TRBD1
V: TRBV5-4

DNA: TGTGCCAGCAGCTTTGGTGTTTCCTATAATTCACCCCTCCACTTT
CDR3: CASSFGVSYNSPLHF
J: TRBJ1-6
size: NA
D: NA
V: TRBV7-9

DNA: TGCAGCGTGACAGGGGGCTTGGCTCCAGGCTACACCTTC
CDR3: CSVTGGLAPGYTF
J: TRBJ1-2
size: few
D: TRBD1
V: TRBV29-1

DNA: TGTGCCAGCAGTTTATTTTCGCCCCTAGCGGGCTCCTACGAGCAGTACTTC
CDR3: CASSLFSPLAGSYEQYF
J: TRBJ2-7
size: NA
D: TRBD2
V: TRBV28

DNA: TGTGCCAGCAGCTCCTACGGGGGGCACCAAGAGACCCAGTACTTC
CDR3: CASSSYGGHQETQYF
J: TRBJ2-5
size: once
D: NA
V: TRBV7-2

DNA: TGTGCCAGCAGTCCTACTCCGGGACTCTCACCGGGTGGCTACACCTTC
CDR3: CASSPTPGLSPGGYTF
J: TRBJ1-2
size: NA
D: NA
V: TRBV27

DNA: TGCGCCAGCAGTAAGGACAGGGGGCGGCCTAGCGGGAGTCTTTACGAGCAGTACTTC
CDR3: CASSKDRGRPSGSLYEQYF
J: TRBJ2-7
size: NA
D: NA
V: TRBV10-2

DNA: TGTGCCAGCAGTTTTGTACACTCAATGAACACTGAAGCTTTCTTT
CDR3: CASSFVHSMNTEAFF
J: TRBJ1-1
size: NA
D: NA
V: TRBV27

DNA: TGCGCCAGCAGTGCCGGCGACTCCTACGAGCAGTACTTC
CDR3: CASSAGDSYEQYF
J: TRBJ2-7
size: NA
D: NA
V: TRBV10-1

DNA: TGTGCCAGCAGCCGGACAGGGAATGAAGCTTTCTTT
CDR3: CASSRTGNEAFF
J: TRBJ1-1
size: NA
D: TRBD1
V: TRBV5-4